What follows is one T cell receptor (beta chain) and its context. Its antigen is still unknown. The data originate from a study of cytomegalovirus exposure and HLA in healthy donors. Study-wide findings and caveats: Later analysis associated a missense DCLRE1C variant with TCR beta V- and J-gene trimming. Prior analysis indicated that the majority of TCR beta V segments exhibited productivity approximately 87% or approximately 30% of the time.

Researchers ran the PCR with 60 Vbeta and 13 Jbeta primers. The assay was immunoSEQ multiplex PCR, and TCRdb's table has in-frame clones only and misses some. The sample contains nearly 95,000 clones, approximately 63% of which appear only once. Trimming took 3 bases from V and 1 from J, leaving 10 bases between them. The CDR3 totals 15 residues. Germline-derived CDR1 and CDR2 are SGHAT and FQNNGV. The material sequenced was PBMCs. The sequence was collected from a woman in her 30s in good health and CMV-seronegative. The chain uses TRBV11-2 and TRBJ1-3, with D unresolved. DNA for the CDR3: TGTGCCAGCAGCTTTGGCAGCGTATCTGGAAACACCATATATTTT. Translating gives CASSFGSVSGNTIYF. Full variable domain (outside the CDR3, taken from reference TRBV11-2 and TRBJ1-3): EAGVAQSPRYKIIEKRQSVAFWCNPISGHATLYWYQQILGQGPKLLIQFQNNGVVDDSQLPKDRFSAERLKGVDSTLKIQPAKLEDSAVYLCASSFGSVSGNTIYFGEGSWLTVV.